The 31 T cell receptor beta chains below were found in one sample sequenced in a study of T-cell memory formation after mild COVID-19. TCRdb independently ran MiXCR on the 5' RACE reads; one entry per CDR3 protein. The sample yields approximately 430,000 distinct CDR3 sequences, about 25% seen once. Sequencing used PBMCs or a T cell subset sorted from them (not recorded which). These receptors originate from an adult woman who had mild COVID-19 (a few samples of this study predate the infection). Cell type and time point are not known.

The chain links TRBV6-2 or TRBV6-3 to TRBJ1-2; D not certain. Trimming stripped 0 bases from V and 4 bases from J, with 9 bases between. The germline V gene has CDR1 MNHEY and CDR2 SVGEGT. The CDR3 spans 14 residues. CDR3: CASSYSVTVYGYTF. Here the CDR3 DNA reads TGTGCCAGCAGTTACTCGGTGACTGTCTATGGCTACACCTTC.

The V call is TRBV24-1, the J call TRBJ2-3, with D maybe TRBD2 (6 bases). V gave up 5 bases and J gave up 6 bases, with 8 bases separating them. The CDR3 totals 12 residues. Germline V gene lookup returns CDR1 KGHDR and CDR2 SFDVKD. CDR3 DNA: TGTGCCACCAGTGGCGGGGTGGATACGCAGTATTTT. Its translation: CATSGGVDTQYF.

The chain has TRBV20-1 and TRBJ1-2; D ambiguous. Germline-derived CDR1 and CDR2 are DFQATT and SNEGSKA (reference sequence). The CDR3 has 14 amino acids. V dropped 5 bases and J dropped 0 bases, with 13 bases sitting between them. The CDR3 region has the DNA TGCAGTGCTGGGGAGACAAAAGCTAACTATGGCTACACCTTC. Translation gives CSAGETKANYGYTF.

This clonotype has a handful of counts. This rearrangement joins TRBV20-1 to TRBJ2-7; TRBD1 matches 7 bases. V was clipped by 3 bases and J by 1 base; unmatched bases: 9. There are 15 residues in the CDR3. Germline assignment: CDR1 DFQATT and CDR2 SNEGSKA (reference sequence). The CDR3 nucleotides read TGCAGTGCTAGGGGTCGACAGGGAAGATCCTACGAGCAGTACTTC. Translated, it gives CSARGRQGRSYEQYF.

The chain employs TRBV15 and TRBJ2-5; no clear D gene. This CDR3 comprises 16 residues. V was pared by 5 bases and J by 1 base, with 17 bases between. Per germline, CDR1 LNHNV and CDR2 YYDKDF (reference sequence). The CDR3 protein is CATSPQRFGSQETQYF. CDR3 nucleotides: TGTGCCACCAGCCCCCAGAGATTTGGAAGCCAAGAGACCCAGTACTTC.

This clonotype was picked up a small number of times. V usage is TRBV19 and J usage is TRBJ1-5; D call uncertain. This CDR3 region has 15 residues. Trimming removed 1 base at V and 6 bases at J, with 13 bases between. Germline V gene lookup returns CDR1 LNHDA and CDR2 SQIVND (reference sequence). CDR3 sequence (DNA): TGTGCCAGTAGTATAGTGGCAACTCAGCGTCAGCCCCAGCATTTT. Amino acids: CASSIVATQRQPQHF.

This clonotype has only a few counts. This chain links TRBV6-5 with TRBJ2-5, with 8 bases aligning to TRBD2. J was trimmed by 0 bases and V by 2 bases; bases with no gene match: 2. This CDR3 has 15 residues. In germline, CDR1 is MNHEY, CDR2 SVGAGI. This chain's CDR3 is CASSYGGRYQETQYF. In DNA form, the CDR3 reads TGTGCCAGCAGTTACGGCGGGAGGTACCAAGAGACCCAGTACTTC.

The V and J genes are TRBV9 and TRBJ2-3; D may correspond to TRBD1 or TRBD2 (5 bases each). V dropped 3 bases and J dropped 2 bases, with 13 bases sitting between them. This CDR3 has 15 residues. Germline V CDR1 and CDR2: SGDLS, YYNGEE. The CDR3, as DNA: TGTGCCAGCAGCGCAACTAGGGGATTCACAGATACGCAGTATTTT. Residues: CASSATRGFTDTQYF.

This clonotype was seen only a few times. This chain connects TRBV27 to TRBJ2-7; 11 nucleotides line up with TRBD1. The CDR3 extends over 15 amino acids. The V gene end was trimmed by 6 bases and the J gene end by 2 bases; junction bases not matched to a gene: 6. Germline lookup yields CDR1 MNHEY and CDR2 SMNVEV (reference sequence). CDR3 sequence: CASRTPGQGAYEQYF. The CDR3, as DNA: TGTGCCAGCAGGACCCCGGGACAGGGGGCCTACGAGCAGTACTTC.

This clonotype was seen a few times. This chain joins TRBV7-2 and TRBJ2-1; D is undetermined. The CDR3 runs to 14 residues. Trimming took 1 base from V and 4 from J, leaving 8 bases between them. From germline, CDR1 is SGHTA and CDR2 FQGNSA. The CDR3 DNA follows: TGTGCCAGCAGCTTAGGCTCCACGTACAATGAGCAGTTCTTC. As protein: CASSLGSTYNEQFF.

In DNA form, the CDR3 reads TGCAGCGTTGAAACAGTCACCTACGAGCAGTACTTC. It translates to CSVETVTYEQYF. The V and J genes are TRBV29-1 and TRBJ2-7; D unresolved. From germline, CDR1 is SQVTM and CDR2 ANQGSEA. This CDR3 is 12 amino acids long. V was pared by 2 bases and J by 2 bases, with 7 bases between.

The rearrangement links TRBV23-1 to TRBJ2-6; 7 bases fit TRBD1. TRBV23-1 is noted as an ORF with a role that remains uncertain. The CDR3 totals 16 residues. The V gene end was trimmed by 4 bases and the J gene end by 3 bases; junction bases not matched to a gene: 6. CDR3: CASSRLQGNGANVLTF. CDR3 DNA sequence: TGCGCCAGCAGTCGGTTACAGGGGAATGGGGCCAACGTCCTGACTTTC.

V is TRBV6-5 and J is TRBJ1-2; 9 bases align to TRBD1. The CDR3 runs 15 residues. After removal of 5 bases from V and 5 bases from J, the junction contained 9 bases not matched to a gene. Germline V gene data show CDR1 as MNHEY and CDR2 as SVGAGI. The CDR3 reads CASSTQPGQGYGYTF. The CDR3 DNA sequence: TGTGCCAGCAGTACCCAACCGGGACAGGGATATGGCTACACCTTC.

This clonotype was seen a few times. The CDR3 DNA reads TGTGCCAGCAGTTTAGTCAGGTTCTATGGCTACACCTTC. Translated, it gives CASSLVRFYGYTF. This chain connects TRBV12-3 or TRBV12-4 to TRBJ1-2, with D uncertain. The CDR3 totals 13 residues. V was cut by 1 base and J by 4 bases, with 7 bases left in between.

This chain uses TRBV12-5 with TRBJ2-1, with D possibly matching TRBD2 (5 bases). Germline V gives CDR1 LGHNT, CDR2 FRNRAP. V was clipped by 0 bases and J by 4 bases, with 10 bases between them. The CDR3 has 15 residues. The CDR3 region is CASGLVPEGYNEQFF. The CDR3 region has the DNA TGTGCTAGTGGTTTGGTACCCGAGGGTTACAATGAGCAGTTCTTC.

This clonotype has just a few counts. The chain couples TRBV20-1 to TRBJ2-4; no reliable D call. Germline CDR1 reads DFQATT; CDR2 reads SNEGSKA (reference sequence). The CDR3 is 14 residues long. V shed 6 bases and J shed 0 bases, with 12 bases lying between them. The CDR3 coding sequence is TGCAGTGCCAAGGACCGAGTAGCCAAAAACATTCAGTACTTC. Protein product: CSAKDRVAKNIQYF.

This clonotype was picked up a small number of times. V is TRBV9 and J is TRBJ2-5; D may be TRBD2 (6 bases). The CDR3 has 16 amino acids. The germline V gene encodes CDR1 SGDLS and CDR2 YYNGEE. The V end was cut by 0 bases, the J end by 10 bases, with 22 bases between. The CDR3 loop is CASSVGLTWRARDQYF. CDR3 DNA sequence: TGTGCCAGCAGCGTAGGGCTAACTTGGAGGGCCCGGGACCAGTACTTC.

The chain joins TRBV5-5 to TRBJ2-2, with D uncertain. Between the trimmed V and J ends, which lost 3 bases and 1 base, there was a span of 13 bases. Germline assignment: CDR1 SGHKS and CDR2 YYEKEE (reference sequence). CDR3 size: 16 residues. CDR3 coding DNA: TGTGCCAGCAGCTCCTGGTTAGTTTTGAACACCGGGGAGCTGTTTTTT. Amino acid sequence: CASSSWLVLNTGELFF.

The chain has TRBV6-2 or TRBV6-3 and TRBJ2-4; D not certain. V dropped 0 bases and J dropped 9 bases, with 9 bases sitting between them. Germline CDR1 is MNHEY and CDR2 is SVGEGT. The CDR3 has 13 residues. CDR3 sequence reads: CASSYSDSRIQYF. For the CDR3, the DNA is TGTGCCAGCAGTTACTCCGATTCTCGCATTCAGTACTTC.

This clonotype was observed a few times. This chain connects TRBV7-9 to TRBJ2-3; 8 bases match TRBD2. V dropped 5 bases and J dropped 2; count of bases not matched to a gene: 15. CDR3 length equals 18 residues. The germline CDR1 and CDR2 sequences are SEHNR and FQNEAQ (reference sequence). DNA of the CDR3: TGTGCCAGCAGCCCCGTCCGACCCGGGACTAGGTCCACAGATACGCAGTATTTT. The encoded protein is CASSPVRPGTRSTDTQYF.

This clonotype was counted ten times or more. The chain couples TRBV5-1 to TRBJ2-7, with 8 bases lining up with TRBD2. Germline loops: CDR1 SGHRS, CDR2 YFSETQ. V trimming: 0 bases; J trimming: 4 bases; junction bases outside the gene matches: 9. The CDR3 length is 16 residues. The CDR3 protein is CASSLGPSGRSYEQYF. CDR3 nucleotide sequence: TGCGCCAGCAGCTTGGGTCCTAGCGGGCGATCTTACGAGCAGTACTTC.

This clonotype has only a few counts. The CDR3 protein is CATSDFGTGDLRRPTDTQYF. The CDR3 DNA follows: TGTGCCACCAGTGATTTCGGGACAGGGGACCTCCGCCGACCCACAGATACGCAGTATTTT. The chain couples TRBV24-1 to TRBJ2-3, with 10 bases aligning to TRBD1. Germline V gene lookup returns CDR1 KGHDR and CDR2 SFDVKD. The ends lost 1 base at V and 2 bases at J; junction bases unmatched: 14. The CDR3 extends over 20 amino acids.

This clonotype occurred a few times. The chain recombines TRBV5-5 with TRBJ2-2, with 11 nucleotides matching TRBD1. Germline V gene data show CDR1 as SGHKS and CDR2 as YYEKEE (reference sequence). The CDR3 runs 16 residues. After removal of 4 bases from V and 5 bases from J, the junction contained 7 bases not matched to a gene. CDR3 sequence: CASSTSGTGGTGELFF. Written as DNA, the CDR3 is TGTGCCAGCAGCACCTCCGGGACAGGGGGGACCGGGGAGCTGTTTTTT.

This clonotype was detected a few times. The chain uses TRBV7-9 and TRBJ1-1; D is unclear. This CDR3 contains 14 residues. The germline CDR1 and CDR2 sequences are SEHNR and FQNEAQ (reference sequence). The ends were cut back, 0 bases at V and 4 bases at J, with 9 bases in the middle. The CDR3: CASSLAGPGTEAFF. The CDR3 DNA sequence: TGTGCCAGCAGCTTAGCGGGCCCCGGCACTGAAGCTTTCTTT.

The chain links TRBV5-1 to TRBJ2-7; 8 bases match TRBD2. CDR3 length: 14 amino acids. With 1 base clipped from V and 6 bases from J, the junction kept 6 bases outside the gene matches. Germline-derived CDR1 and CDR2 are SGHRS and YFSETQ. CDR3 region: CASSLTSGSPEQYF. The DNA of the CDR3 is TGCGCCAGCAGCTTGACGAGCGGGAGTCCCGAGCAGTACTTC.

CDR3 in amino acids: CASSFTSGVYNEQFF. The CDR3 DNA reads TGTGCCAGCAGTTTTACTAGCGGGGTATACAATGAGCAGTTCTTC. V gene TRBV12-3 or TRBV12-4 combines with J gene TRBJ2-1; the match to TRBD2 covers 10 bases. The CDR3 runs 15 residues. The V gene end was trimmed by 3 bases and the J gene end by 4 bases; junction bases not matched to a gene: 3.

The genes are TRBV6-5 and TRBJ1-1; D gene uncertain. The germline gives CDR1 MNHEY, CDR2 SVGAGI. Deletions cut 0 bases from V and 1 base from J, with 9 bases between. This CDR3 has 15 amino acids. The CDR3 region is CASSYSGSSNTEAFF. The CDR3 DNA is TGTGCCAGCAGTTACTCGGGCAGCTCGAACACTGAAGCTTTCTTT.

This clonotype was recorded only once. The chain has TRBV30 and TRBJ2-3; maybe TRBD1 (6 bases). V lost 0 bases and J lost 4, with 11 bases in between. CDR3 size: 14 residues. Germline loops: CDR1 GTSNPN, CDR2 SVGIG (reference sequence). CDR3 sequence: CAWSVTRGADTQYF. The DNA of the CDR3 is TGTGCCTGGAGTGTAACCAGGGGTGCAGATACGCAGTATTTT.

This clonotype has only a few counts. The rearrangement uses TRBV2 and TRBJ2-7; TRBD2 agrees at 12 bases. The CDR3 has 15 amino acids. The trim removed 8 bases at V and 4 bases at J, leaving 9 bases unmatched. The V gene's germline CDR1 is SNHLY and CDR2 FYNNEI. CDR3 residues: CASGRLAGVVYEQYF. CDR3 bases: TGTGCCAGCGGCCGACTAGCGGGGGTAGTATACGAGCAGTACTTC.

The chain combines TRBV27 with TRBJ2-7; TRBD1 matches 12 bases. The CDR3 consists of 21 residues. Germline V gives CDR1 MNHEY, CDR2 SMNVEV (reference sequence). V shed 8 bases and J 3 bases; nucleotides not matched to a gene: 26. As DNA, the CDR3 is TGTGCCAGCCCGCCGGGACAGGGGGCAGTCTGGGCGGGGGGCAGTTACTACGAGCAGTACTTC. Translating it yields CASPPGQGAVWAGGSYYEQYF.

This clonotype has only a few counts. V and J are TRBV7-3 and TRBJ2-5; the D call may be TRBD1 or TRBD2 (5 bases each). V was pared by 1 base and J by 4 bases, with 16 bases between. This CDR3 has 16 amino acids. Germline CDR1 reads SGHTA; CDR2 reads FQGTGA. The CDR3 spells CASSLRGRVSGETQYF. Written as DNA, the CDR3 is TGTGCCAGCAGCTTAAGGGGACGTGTTTCGGGAGAGACCCAGTACTTC.